This T cell receptor beta chain is from a study of T cell changes during pregnancy in multiple sclerosis. The germline CDR1 and CDR2 sequences are MNHEY and SVGAGI. The germline V and J ends were trimmed by 5 bases and 4 bases, with 8 bases remaining between them. This CDR3 region has 13 residues. This clone has just one count. Only in-frame clones appear in the TCRdb table, and some are missing; sequencing was by immunoSEQ multiplex PCR. The sample comprises around 63,000 clones, 92% of which are singletons, and 1.4% to 1.5% rests with the top ten. Source: peripheral blood, taken after pregnancy. The sequence came from a female donor with multiple sclerosis, enrolled in a pregnancy study. This chain links TRBV6-5 with TRBJ2-2; maybe TRBD1 (6 bases). CDR3: CASSRTATGELFF. The CDR3 DNA reads as TGTGCCAGCAGTCGGACAGCCACCGGGGAGCTGTTTTTT.